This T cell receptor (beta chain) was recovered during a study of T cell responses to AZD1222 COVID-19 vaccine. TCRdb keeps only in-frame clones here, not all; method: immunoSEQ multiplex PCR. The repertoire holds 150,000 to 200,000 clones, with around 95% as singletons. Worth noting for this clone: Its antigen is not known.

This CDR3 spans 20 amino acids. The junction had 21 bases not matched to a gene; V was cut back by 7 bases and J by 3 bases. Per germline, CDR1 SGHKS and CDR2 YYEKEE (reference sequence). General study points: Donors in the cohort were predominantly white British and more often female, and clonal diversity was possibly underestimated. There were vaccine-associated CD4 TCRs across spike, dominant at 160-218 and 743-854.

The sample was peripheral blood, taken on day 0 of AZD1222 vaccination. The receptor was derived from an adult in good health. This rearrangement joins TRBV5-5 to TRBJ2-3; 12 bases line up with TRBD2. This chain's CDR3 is CASAPWLAGGPALRTDTQYF. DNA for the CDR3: TGTGCCAGCGCCCCATGGCTAGCGGGAGGGCCGGCCCTCCGGACAGATACGCAGTATTTT.